The clone carrying this TCR beta chain was seen repeatedly, ten times or more. This CDR3 contains 15 residues. CDR1 is SGHRS, CDR2 YFSETQ, per germline. The ends lost 3 bases at V and 5 bases at J; junction bases unmatched: 4. Sampling of bone marrow took place during active disease in every patient. This entry belongs to a study of read filtering for tumor transcriptome and immune sequencing. The library was built from approximately 400 ng RNA with molecular barcoded adaptors for alpha/delta and beta/gamma chains. TCRdb re-derived calls from the reads in MiXCR, one entry per CDR3 protein. Found here are approximately 60,000 distinct CDR3 sequences, 20% to 25% of them singletons; the top ten hold approximately 18%.

The TCR was taken from a donor aged 40 or older with multiple myeloma. This rearrangement joins TRBV5-1 to TRBJ2-1; TRBD2 agrees at 11 bases. Sequencing was performed on a population of CD138-negative cells sorted from bone marrow. The DNA of the CDR3 is TGCGCCAGCAGCTATACTAGCGGGAGTCACAATGAGCAGTTCTTC. Protein product: CASSYTSGSHNEQFF.